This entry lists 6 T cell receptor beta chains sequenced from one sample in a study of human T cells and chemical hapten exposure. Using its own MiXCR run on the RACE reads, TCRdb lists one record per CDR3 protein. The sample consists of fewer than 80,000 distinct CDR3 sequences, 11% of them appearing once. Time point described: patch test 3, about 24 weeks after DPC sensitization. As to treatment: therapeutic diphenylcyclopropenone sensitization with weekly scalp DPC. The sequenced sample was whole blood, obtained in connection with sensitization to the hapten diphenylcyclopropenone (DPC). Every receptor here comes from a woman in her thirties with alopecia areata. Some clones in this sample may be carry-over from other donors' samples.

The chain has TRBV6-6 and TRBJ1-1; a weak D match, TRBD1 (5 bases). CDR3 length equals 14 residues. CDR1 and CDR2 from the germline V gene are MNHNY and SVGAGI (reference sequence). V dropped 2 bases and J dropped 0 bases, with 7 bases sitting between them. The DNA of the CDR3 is TGTGCCAGCAGTTACGGGACGCTGAACACTGAAGCTTTCTTT. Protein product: CASSYGTLNTEAFF.

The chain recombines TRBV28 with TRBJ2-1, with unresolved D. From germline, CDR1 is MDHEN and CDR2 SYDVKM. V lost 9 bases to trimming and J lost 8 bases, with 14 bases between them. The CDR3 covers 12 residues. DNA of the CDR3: TGTGCCAGTAAGGTTCCGGGTTATGAGCAGTTCTTC. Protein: CASKVPGYEQFF.

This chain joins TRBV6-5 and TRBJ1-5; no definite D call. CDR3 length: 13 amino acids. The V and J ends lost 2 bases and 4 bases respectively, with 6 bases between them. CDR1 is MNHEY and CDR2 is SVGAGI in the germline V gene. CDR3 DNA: TGTGCCAGCAGTTACCTGAAGAATCAGCCCCAGCATTTT. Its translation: CASSYLKNQPQHF.

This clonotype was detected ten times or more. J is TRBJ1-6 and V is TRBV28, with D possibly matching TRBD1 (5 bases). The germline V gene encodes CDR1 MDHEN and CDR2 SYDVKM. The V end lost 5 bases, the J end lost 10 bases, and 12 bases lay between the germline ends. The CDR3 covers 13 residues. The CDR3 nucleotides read TGTGCCAGCAGTGGATTTGGGGGGTCACCCCTCCACTTT. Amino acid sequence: CASSGFGGSPLHF.

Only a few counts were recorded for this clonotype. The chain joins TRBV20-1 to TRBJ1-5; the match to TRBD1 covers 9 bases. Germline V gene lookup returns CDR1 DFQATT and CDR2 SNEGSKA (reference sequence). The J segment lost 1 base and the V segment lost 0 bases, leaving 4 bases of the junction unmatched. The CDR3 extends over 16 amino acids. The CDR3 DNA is TGCAGTGCTAGAGACCAAGGACAGGGGAGCAATCAGCCCCAGCATTTT. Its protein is CSARDQGQGSNQPQHF.

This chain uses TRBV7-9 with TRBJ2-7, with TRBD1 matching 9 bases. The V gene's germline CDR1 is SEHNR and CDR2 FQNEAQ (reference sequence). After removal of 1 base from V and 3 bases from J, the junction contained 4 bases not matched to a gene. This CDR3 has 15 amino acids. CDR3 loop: CASSLGGTGYYEQYF. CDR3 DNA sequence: TGTGCCAGCAGCTTAGGTGGGACAGGGTACTACGAGCAGTACTTC.